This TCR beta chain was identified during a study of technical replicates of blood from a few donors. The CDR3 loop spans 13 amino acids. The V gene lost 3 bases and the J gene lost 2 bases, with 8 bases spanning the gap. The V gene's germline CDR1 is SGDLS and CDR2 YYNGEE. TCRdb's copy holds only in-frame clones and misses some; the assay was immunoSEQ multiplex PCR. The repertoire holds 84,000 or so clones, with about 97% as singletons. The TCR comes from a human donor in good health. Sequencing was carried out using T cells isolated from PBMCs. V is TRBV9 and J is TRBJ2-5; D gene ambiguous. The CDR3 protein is CASSATVQETQYF. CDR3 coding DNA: TGTGCCAGCAGCGCTACAGTACAAGAGACCCAGTACTTC.